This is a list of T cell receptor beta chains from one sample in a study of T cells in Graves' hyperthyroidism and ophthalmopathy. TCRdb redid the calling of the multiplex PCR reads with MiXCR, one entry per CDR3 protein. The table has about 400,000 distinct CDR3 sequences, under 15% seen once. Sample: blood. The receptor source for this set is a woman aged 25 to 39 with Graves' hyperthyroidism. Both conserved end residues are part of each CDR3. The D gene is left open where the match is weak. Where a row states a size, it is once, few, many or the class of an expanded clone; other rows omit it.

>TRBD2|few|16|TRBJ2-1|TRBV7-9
TGTGCCAGCAGCTTCATTCGCGGGAGCGAGTACAATGAGCAGTTCTTC
CASSFIRGSEYNEQFF
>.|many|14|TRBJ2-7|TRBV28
TGTGCCAGCAGTTTACCTCCGGGATCCTACGAGCAGTACTTC
CASSLPPGSYEQYF
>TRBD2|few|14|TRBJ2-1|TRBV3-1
TGTGCCAGCAGCCCCCAGACTAGCTCGCTCGAGCAGTTCTTC
CASSPQTSSLEQFF
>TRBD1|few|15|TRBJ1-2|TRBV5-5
TGTGCCAGCAGCTGGCCTACAGGGGTTTGGGATGGCTACACCTTC
CASSWPTGVWDGYTF
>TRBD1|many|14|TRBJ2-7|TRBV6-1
TGTGCCAGCAGACCGACAGGGACAACCTACGAGCAGTACTTC
CASRPTGTTYEQYF
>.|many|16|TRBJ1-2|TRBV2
TGTGCCAGCAGTGTTGATGTGGGGGGTTCAGGCTATGGCTACACCTTC
CASSVDVGGSGYGYTF
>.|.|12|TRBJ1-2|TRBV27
TGTGCCAGCAGTTTTGCGGGCTATGGCTACACCTTC
CASSFAGYGYTF
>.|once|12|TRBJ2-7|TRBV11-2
TGTGCCAGCAGCTCGCTTGATTACGAGCAGTACTTC
CASSSLDYEQYF
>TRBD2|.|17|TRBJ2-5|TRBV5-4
TGTGCCAGCAGCTTGGGGCTAGCGGGAGGGACGAAAGAGACCCAGTACTTC
CASSLGLAGGTKETQYF
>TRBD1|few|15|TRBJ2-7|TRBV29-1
TGCAGCGTCCTCGCCCTGGGACAGGGCTTATACGAGCAGTACTTC
CSVLALGQGLYEQYF
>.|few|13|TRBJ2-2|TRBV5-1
TGCGCCAGCGGGGGGAGGAACACCGGGGAGCTGTTTTTT
CASGGRNTGELFF
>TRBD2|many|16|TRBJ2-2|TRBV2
TGTGCCAGCAGTGGGGCTAGCGGGAGGTACACCGGGGAGCTGTTTTTT
CASSGASGRYTGELFF
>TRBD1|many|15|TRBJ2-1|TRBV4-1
TGCGCCAGCAGCCAAGGACAGGGCCCCTACAATGAGCAGTTCTTC
CASSQGQGPYNEQFF
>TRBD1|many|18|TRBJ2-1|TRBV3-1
TGTGCCAGCAGAAGGACTACCGGGACAGGGGGCGCTTACAATGAGCAGTTCTTC
CASRRTTGTGGAYNEQFF
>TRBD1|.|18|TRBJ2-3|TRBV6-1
TGTGCCAGCAGTGACATTATCGGGCGGACAGGGGGGACAGATACGCAGTATTTT
CASSDIIGRTGGTDTQYF
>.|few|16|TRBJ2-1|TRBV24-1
TGTGCCACTTCGAATAGCGGAAAAAGCTCCTACAATGAGCAGTTCTTC
CATSNSGKSSYNEQFF